This TCR beta chain was documented in a study of T-cell reconstitution after alpha-beta-depleted transplantation in children (dated by TCRdb to about 2016). About the study as a whole: T-cell immune reconstitution after TCRalphabeta/CD19-depleted allogeneic hematopoietic cell transplantation in children was quantitatively tracked in the study by means of TCR repertoire profiling.

This clonotype appeared many times. Its cognate antigen has yet to be identified. Base qualities were left out, and no much larger clone turns up one base away. Library prep was done by PCR. TCRdb records Illumina HiSeq 2500 as the sequencer. Molecular barcoding was employed in the preparation of TCR libraries, with unique molecular identifiers being used to normalize TCRbeta repertoire quantification. TCRdb's own reprocessing of the public reads used fastp at Q25 and MiXCR and kept productive beta chains. Duplicate CDR3 protein sequences are folded into a single record with the most common DNA and genes. The sample yields over 150,000 distinct CDR3 sequences; 13% to 15% were counted once. The ten top clones hold less than 15% of the sample. The CDR3 covers 15 residues, taking in both the cysteine and the phenylalanine. Only CDR3 DNA is held: 45 bases, read in frame from base 1. Trimming at the junction amounts to 3 bases on V and 1 base on J, and the germline ends lie 11 bases apart.

The TCR sequence derives from a human donor who donated a stem cell graft to a child with acute lymphoblastic leukemia. Sample: PBMCs from the stem cell graft donor, taken from the stem cell graft. The V gene is TRBV12-3 or TRBV12-4 and the J gene is TRBJ2-3, with the D call tentatively TRBD1 or TRBD2, each fitting 5 bases. The DNA reads TGTGCCAGCAGTTTCGGGGCAGGTGGCACAGATACGCAGTATTTT. The translation is CASSFGAGGTDTQYF.